The rows below give T cell receptor beta chains drawn from one sample of a study of PD-L1 blockade in urothelial cancer. The method was immunoSEQ multiplex PCR; TCRdb's version includes in-frame clones alone and lacks a portion of them. The sample yields about 88,000 clones, more than 80% seen once. The source was PBMCs, collected around atezolizumab (anti-PD-L1) treatment. The receptors derive from a woman older than 75 with urothelial cancer. CDR3s leave out the opening cysteine and the closing phenylalanine or tryptophan. The order of the fields is CDR3 length, V gene, J gene, CDR3 protein.

13	TRBV14	TRBJ2-1	ASSQIQGAKSQQF
10	TRBV28	TRBJ2-7	ASSPGRYEQY
10	TRBV27	TRBJ1-2	ASSPIGGGYT
8	TRBV30	TRBJ1-2	AWRGDGYT
13	TRBV2	TRBJ2-3	ASSEGRGRTDTQY
12	TRBV7-9	TRBJ1-1	ASSPRTGEVEAF
10	TRBV7-3	TRBJ2-1	ASSLGSNEQF
15	TRBV4-2	TRBJ2-5	ASSQDLMRSGRETQY
11	TRBV5-4	TRBJ2-3	ASSLSGPDTQY
14	TRBV7-3	TRBJ2-1	ASSPRAGGIYNEQF
12	TRBV6-6	TRBJ1-1	ASSYPEAGGEAF
11	TRBV28	TRBJ1-2	ASSSGPRGGYT
12	TRBV27	TRBJ2-7	ASRLSGVTYEQY
12	TRBV5-1	TRBJ1-1	ASRRDRGQVEAF
15	TRBV12-2	TRBJ1-1	ASRLDGWCWRAGEAF
13	TRBV7-9	TRBJ1-5	ASSQNDRPNQPQH
13	TRBV7-8	TRBJ2-7	ASSPREGSSYEQY
12	TRBV10-3	TRBJ2-5	AISGTGVVETQY
14	TRBV5-4	TRBJ2-1	ASSPGGQGAWNEQF
14	TRBV28	TRBJ1-5	ASSLVQGMNNQPQH
11	TRBV18	TRBJ2-3	ASSPSGADTQY
11	TRBV10-3	TRBJ2-7	AISESGGGEQY
15	TRBV11-2	TRBJ2-7	ASSLVGVGTGAYEQY
13	TRBV11-2	TRBJ2-7	ASSPSRDTYYEQY
13	TRBV27	TRBJ1-1	ASRPSGGRDTEAF
14	TRBV7-3	TRBJ2-5	ASSLRTSGRGETQY
12	TRBV5-4	TRBJ2-7	ASSLGGGGLEQY
9	TRBV29-1	TRBJ1-2	SVQAGYGYT
12	TRBV5-1	TRBJ1-1	ASSRQGFVTEAF
12	TRBV5-1	TRBJ2-7	ASSSGTGEYEQY
13	TRBV11-3	TRBJ2-7	ASSLASGTRYEQY
12	TRBV5-1	TRBJ1-5	ASSPSDSNQPQH
12	TRBV5-1	TRBJ1-2	ASSPTPGQYGYT
13	TRBV7-3	TRBJ2-1	ASSWTSGKYNEQF
12	TRBV5-4	TRBJ1-1	ASSFEPGEYEAF
12	TRBV25-1	TRBJ2-1	ASSRAAAYNEQF
15	TRBV7-9	TRBJ2-6	TSSQGQGVGGANVLT
10	TRBV28	TRBJ2-5	ASSPPGETQY
10	TRBV5-4	TRBJ2-1	ASSLEGGEQF
11	TRBV5-1	TRBJ2-1	ASNVAGSREQF
11	TRBV2	TRBJ2-3	ASMYTGTDTQY
13	TRBV30	TRBJ2-3	AWSLLGRAKDTQY
13	TRBV4-1	TRBJ1-1	ASSRPRGGGTEAF
13	TRBV7-2	TRBJ2-7	ASSSRAVSSYEQY
11	TRBV6-1	TRBJ1-2	AGNSKGNYGYT
15	TRBV5-4	TRBJ2-3	ASSPGTSGRNTDTQY
13	TRBV11-1	TRBJ2-1	ASSLDRASYNEQF
10	TRBV19	TRBJ1-1	ASSMGQVEAF